This TCR beta chain was sequenced for a study of shared clonotypes between healthy human individuals. Overall study context: The study drew on two women and a few men aged 18 to 49 as donors.

Broader study findings: Sampling used blood alone; tissue repertoires probably differ.

Unsorted PBMC DNA was sequenced on ten immunoSEQ deep assay plates. Original handling: ImmunoSEQ output lacked quality scores and full-length reads, limiting matched filtering. Measured with immunoSEQ multiplex PCR; TCRdb has only the in-frame clones, and not every one. V and J calls and clone size are those listed in that table; D and trimming were worked out from the DNA. The sample consists of 500,000 to 650,000 clones, just over 75% of them appearing once. The germline V gene encodes CDR1 DFQATT and CDR2 SNEGSKA (reference sequence). V was shortened by 5 bases and J by 5 bases, with 9 bases between the two germline ends. This CDR3 contains 11 residues. Of note for this clone: No antigen is known for it.

The chain links TRBV20-1 to TRBJ2-5; D unresolved. The sample consisted of PBMCs. This TCR was recovered from a woman aged 40-49 years in good health. Some clones in this sample may be carry-over from other donors' samples. The CDR3 nucleotides are TGCAGTGCTCTCCCCGGGGAGACCCAGTACTTC. This gives the protein CSALPGETQYF.